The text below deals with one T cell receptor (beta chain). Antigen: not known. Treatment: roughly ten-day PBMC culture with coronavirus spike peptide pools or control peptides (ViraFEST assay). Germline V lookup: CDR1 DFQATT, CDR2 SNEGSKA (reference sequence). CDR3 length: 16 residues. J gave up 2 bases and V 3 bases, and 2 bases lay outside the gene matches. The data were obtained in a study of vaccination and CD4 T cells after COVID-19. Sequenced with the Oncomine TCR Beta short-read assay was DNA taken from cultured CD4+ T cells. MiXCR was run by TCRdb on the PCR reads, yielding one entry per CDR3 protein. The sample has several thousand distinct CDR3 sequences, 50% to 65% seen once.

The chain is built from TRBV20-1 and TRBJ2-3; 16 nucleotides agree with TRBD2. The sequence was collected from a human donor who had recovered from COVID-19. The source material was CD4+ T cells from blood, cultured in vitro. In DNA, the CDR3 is TGCAGTGCTAGGGGGACTAGCGGGAGGGTCACAGATACGCAGTATTTT. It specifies CSARGTSGRVTDTQYF.